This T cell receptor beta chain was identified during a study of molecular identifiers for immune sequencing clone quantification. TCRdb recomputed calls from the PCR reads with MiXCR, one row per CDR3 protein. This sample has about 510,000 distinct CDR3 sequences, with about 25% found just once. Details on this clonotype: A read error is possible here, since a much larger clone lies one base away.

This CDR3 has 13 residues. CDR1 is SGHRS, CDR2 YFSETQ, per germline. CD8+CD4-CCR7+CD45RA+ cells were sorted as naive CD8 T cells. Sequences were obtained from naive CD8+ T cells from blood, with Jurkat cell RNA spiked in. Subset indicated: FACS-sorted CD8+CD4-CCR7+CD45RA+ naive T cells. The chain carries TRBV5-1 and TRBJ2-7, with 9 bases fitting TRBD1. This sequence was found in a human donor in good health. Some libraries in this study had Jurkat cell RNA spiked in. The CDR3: CASSWDRDYGQYF. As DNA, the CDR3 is TGCGCCAGCAGCTGGGACAGGGACTACGGGCAGTACTTC.